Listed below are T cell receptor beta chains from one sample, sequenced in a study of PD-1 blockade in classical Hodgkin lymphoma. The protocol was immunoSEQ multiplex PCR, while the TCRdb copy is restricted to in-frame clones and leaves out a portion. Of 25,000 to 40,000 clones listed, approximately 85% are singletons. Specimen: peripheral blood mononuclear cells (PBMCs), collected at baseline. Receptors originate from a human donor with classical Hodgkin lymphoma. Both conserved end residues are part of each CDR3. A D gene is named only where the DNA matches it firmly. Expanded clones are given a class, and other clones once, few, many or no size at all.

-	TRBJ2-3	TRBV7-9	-	TGTGCCAGCAGCTTAGCCCTAGCGACAGATACGCAGTATTTT	CASSLALATDTQYF
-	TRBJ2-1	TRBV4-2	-	TGTGCCAGCAGCCAAGATAGGGGGTTCGGACAGTACAATGAGCAGTTCTTC	CASSQDRGFGQYNEQFF
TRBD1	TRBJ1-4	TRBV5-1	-	TGCGCCAGCAGCCCTGGACAGGGGGATGAAAAACTGTTTTTT	CASSPGQGDEKLFF
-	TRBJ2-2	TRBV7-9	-	TGTGCCAGCAGCCGAGGGGAATGGACCGGGGAGCTGTTTTTT	CASSRGEWTGELFF
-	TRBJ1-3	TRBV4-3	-	TGCGCCAGCAGCCAAGAAGGTGGAAACACCATATATTTT	CASSQEGGNTIYF
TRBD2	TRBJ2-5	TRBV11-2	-	TGTGCCAGCAGCTCCATAGCGGGCCCCCGGAGGGAGACCCAGTACTTC	CASSSIAGPRRETQYF
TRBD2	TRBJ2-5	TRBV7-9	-	TGTGCCAGCAGCTTAGGTCTAGCGGGGGCCCAAGAGACCCAGTACTTC	CASSLGLAGAQETQYF
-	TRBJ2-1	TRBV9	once	TGTGCCAGCAGCGCCACAGGGAGCTCCTACAATGAGCAGTTCTTC	CASSATGSSYNEQFF
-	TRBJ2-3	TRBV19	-	TGTGCCAGTAGTCCCGGGGCCCGGGGCACAGATACGCAGTATTTT	CASSPGARGTDTQYF
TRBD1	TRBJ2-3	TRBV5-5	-	TGTGCCAGCAGCTTGGGGACAGGGTGGGTTGGGTTGAACACAGATACGCAGTATTTT	CASSLGTGWVGLNTDTQYF
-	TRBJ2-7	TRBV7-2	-	TGTGCCAGCAGCTTAGTGTGGGGGCCCACCTACGAGCAGTACTTC	CASSLVWGPTYEQYF
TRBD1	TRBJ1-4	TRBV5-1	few	TGCGCCAGCAGGGGCCGAACAGGGGGCGATGAAAAACTGTTTTTT	CASRGRTGGDEKLFF
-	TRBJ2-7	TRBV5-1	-	TGCGCCAGCAGCTTGGGGTCGTCAAATCTCGGCTACGAGCAGTACTTC	CASSLGSSNLGYEQYF
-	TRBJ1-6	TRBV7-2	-	TGTGCCAGCAGCTTAGGACGTAACCGGGGCTCCTATAATTCACCCCTCCACTTT	CASSLGRNRGSYNSPLHF
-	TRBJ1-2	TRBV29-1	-	TGCAGCGTTGAAACGGTGGCCCCGCAGGGCTACACCTTC	CSVETVAPQGYTF
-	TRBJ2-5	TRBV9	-	TGTGCCAGCAGCGTACCGGAGGGGACCCAGTACTTC	CASSVPEGTQYF
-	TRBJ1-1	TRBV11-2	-	TGTGCCAGCAGCTTTATCGGAGGACCGGGGGCTGAAGCTTTCTTT	CASSFIGGPGAEAFF
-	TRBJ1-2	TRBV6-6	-	TGTGCCAGCACGACGGTGACAAAAGGAATCTATGGCTACACCTTC	CASTTVTKGIYGYTF
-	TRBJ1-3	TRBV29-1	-	TGCAGCGTCCGGGAGGAAAACACCATATATTTT	CSVREENTIYF
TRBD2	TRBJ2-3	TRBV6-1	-	TGTGCCAGCAGTGTTACTAGCGGGGGGGCAGGGACAGATACGCAGTATTTT	CASSVTSGGAGTDTQYF
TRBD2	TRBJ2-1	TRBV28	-	TGTGCCAGCGTAGCGGGGGGGCGGCGTGAGCAGTTCTTC	CASVAGGRREQFF
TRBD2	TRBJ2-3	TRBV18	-	TGTGCCAGCTCACTAGCGGGGGTAAGCACAGATACGCAGTATTTT	CASSLAGVSTDTQYF
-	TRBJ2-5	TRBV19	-	TGTGCCAGTAGCCGGGGACAAGAGACCCAGTACTTC	CASSRGQETQYF